The rows below give T cell receptor beta chains drawn from one sample of a study of T cell responses to AZD1222 COVID-19 vaccine. Here immunoSEQ multiplex PCR was the method, and the copy in TCRdb shows in-frame clones only, minus some. The top ten hold 1% to 1.5% of the sample, which has more than 90,000 clones, 90% seen once. The specimen comprised peripheral blood, sampled on day 0 of AZD1222 vaccination. The origin of the receptors is an adult in good health. Each CDR3 is given with its conserved first and last residue. Fields, in order: CDR3 length, D gene, clone size, J gene, V gene, CDR3 DNA, CDR3 protein. A D gene is named only where the DNA matches it firmly. Expanded clones are given a class, and other clones once, few, many or no size at all.

len: 17; d_gene: NA; abundance: few; j_gene: TRBJ1-6; v_gene: TRBV20-1; CDR3nt: TGCAGTGCTAGTCTACTAGCACCCGGGACTTATAATTCACCCCTCCACTTT; CDR3aa: CSASLLAPGTYNSPLHF
len: 13; d_gene: NA; abundance: NA; j_gene: TRBJ1-2; v_gene: TRBV30; CDR3nt: TGTGCCTGGAGTGTACGAGGGGCGCTTGGCTACACCTTC; CDR3aa: CAWSVRGALGYTF
len: 14; d_gene: NA; abundance: NA; j_gene: TRBJ2-7; v_gene: TRBV5-6; CDR3nt: TGTGCCAGCAGCCCTGGACTGGGAGGCTACGAGCAGTACTTC; CDR3aa: CASSPGLGGYEQYF
len: 12; d_gene: NA; abundance: NA; j_gene: TRBJ1-4; v_gene: TRBV28; CDR3nt: TGTGCCACCTCTGACATTAATGAAAAACTGTTTTTT; CDR3aa: CATSDINEKLFF
len: 15; d_gene: NA; abundance: NA; j_gene: TRBJ2-6; v_gene: TRBV9; CDR3nt: TGTGCCAGCAGCGTAGGAAGGAGTGGGGCCAACGTCCTGACTTTC; CDR3aa: CASSVGRSGANVLTF
len: 15; d_gene: NA; abundance: NA; j_gene: TRBJ1-1; v_gene: TRBV10-3; CDR3nt: TGTGCCATCAGTGACTCCAGGTCCGGGAACACTGAAGCTTTCTTT; CDR3aa: CAISDSRSGNTEAFF
len: 18; d_gene: NA; abundance: NA; j_gene: TRBJ1-3; v_gene: TRBV28; CDR3nt: TGTGCCAGCAGTTTGGCTGGAGGACAGAGAGACTCTGGAAACACCATATATTTT; CDR3aa: CASSLAGGQRDSGNTIYF
len: 14; d_gene: NA; abundance: NA; j_gene: TRBJ1-5; v_gene: TRBV6-5; CDR3nt: TGTGCCAGCAGCTCCGCTACCACGGAAGAGCCCCAGCATTTT; CDR3aa: CASSSATTEEPQHF
len: 15; d_gene: NA; abundance: NA; j_gene: TRBJ1-2; v_gene: TRBV27; CDR3nt: TGTGCCAGCAGTTCGGGCAGGGGACTTATGTATGGCTACACCTTC; CDR3aa: CASSSGRGLMYGYTF
len: 12; d_gene: NA; abundance: NA; j_gene: TRBJ1-2; v_gene: TRBV5-6; CDR3nt: TGTGCCAGCAGCCGTAGGGACTATGGCTACACCTTC; CDR3aa: CASSRRDYGYTF
len: 13; d_gene: NA; abundance: NA; j_gene: TRBJ1-6; v_gene: TRBV10-1; CDR3nt: TGCGCCAGCAGTGTACAGGGAAATTCACCCCTCCACTTT; CDR3aa: CASSVQGNSPLHF